This T cell receptor (beta chain) was found in a study of cytomegalovirus exposure and HLA in healthy donors. As for the study in general: There were over 350 genotyped donors. Of these, 81% fell in the genetic ancestry cluster associated with self-reported Caucasian donors.

Amplification used 60 Vbeta primers and 13 Jbeta primers. Using immunoSEQ multiplex PCR, the repertoire was profiled, and TCRdb retains in-frame clones only, with some absent. The sample yields 150,000 to 180,000 clones, over 65% seen once. Overall study findings and caveats: Sequencing depth across donors, presence/absence analyses assumed, was roughly uniform.

V was cut by 7 bases and J by 0 bases, with 7 bases left in between. Per germline, CDR1 MNHNS and CDR2 SASEGT. This CDR3 is built from 13 residues. In regard to this clone: Its antigen is unknown.

This receptor was taken from a woman in her thirties or forties in good health and CMV-seronegative. The source material was PBMCs. The chain uses TRBV6-1 and TRBJ1-5; tentatively, D is TRBD1 (5 bases). As DNA, the CDR3 is TGTGCCAGCACGACAGTTAGCAATCAGCCCCAGCATTTT. Protein sequence: CASTTVSNQPQHF.